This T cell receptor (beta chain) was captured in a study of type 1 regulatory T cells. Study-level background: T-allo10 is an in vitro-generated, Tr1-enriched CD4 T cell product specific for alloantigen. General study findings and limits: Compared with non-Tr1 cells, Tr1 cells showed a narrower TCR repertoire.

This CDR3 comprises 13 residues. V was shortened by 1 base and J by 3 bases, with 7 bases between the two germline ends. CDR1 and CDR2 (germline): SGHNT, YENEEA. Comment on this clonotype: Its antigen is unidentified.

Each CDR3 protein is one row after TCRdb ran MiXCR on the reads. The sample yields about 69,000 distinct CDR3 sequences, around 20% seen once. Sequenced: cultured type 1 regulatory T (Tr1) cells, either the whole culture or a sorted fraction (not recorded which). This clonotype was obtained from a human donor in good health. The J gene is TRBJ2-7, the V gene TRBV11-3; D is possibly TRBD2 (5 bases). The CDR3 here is CASSLAGNYEQYF. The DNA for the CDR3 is TGTGCCAGCAGCTTAGCGGGAAACTACGAGCAGTACTTC.